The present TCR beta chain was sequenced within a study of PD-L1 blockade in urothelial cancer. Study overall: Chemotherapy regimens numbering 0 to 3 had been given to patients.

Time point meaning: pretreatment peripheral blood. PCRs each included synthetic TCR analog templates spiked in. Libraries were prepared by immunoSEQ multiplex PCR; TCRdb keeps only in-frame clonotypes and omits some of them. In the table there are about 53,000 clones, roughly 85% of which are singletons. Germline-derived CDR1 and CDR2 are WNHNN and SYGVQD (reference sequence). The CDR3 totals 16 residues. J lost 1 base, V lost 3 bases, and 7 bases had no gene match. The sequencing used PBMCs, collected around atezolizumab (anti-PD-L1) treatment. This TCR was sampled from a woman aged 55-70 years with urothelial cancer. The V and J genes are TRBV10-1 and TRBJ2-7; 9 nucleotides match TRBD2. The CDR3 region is CASSDLAGEGSYEQYF. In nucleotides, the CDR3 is TGCGCCAGCAGTGACTTAGCGGGAGAAGGTTCCTACGAGCAGTACTTC.